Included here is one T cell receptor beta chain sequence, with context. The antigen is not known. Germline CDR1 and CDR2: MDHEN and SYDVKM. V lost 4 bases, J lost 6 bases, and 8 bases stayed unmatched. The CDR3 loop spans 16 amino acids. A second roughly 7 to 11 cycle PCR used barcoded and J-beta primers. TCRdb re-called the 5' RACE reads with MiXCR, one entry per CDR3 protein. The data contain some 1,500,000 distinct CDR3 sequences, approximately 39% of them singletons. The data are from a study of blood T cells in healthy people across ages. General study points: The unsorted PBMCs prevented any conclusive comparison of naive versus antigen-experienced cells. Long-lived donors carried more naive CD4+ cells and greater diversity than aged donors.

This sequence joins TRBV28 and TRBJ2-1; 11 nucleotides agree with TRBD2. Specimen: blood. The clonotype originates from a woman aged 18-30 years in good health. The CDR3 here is CASSSQLAGVLNEQFF. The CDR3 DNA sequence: TGTGCCAGCAGTTCCCAACTAGCGGGAGTGCTCAATGAGCAGTTCTTC.